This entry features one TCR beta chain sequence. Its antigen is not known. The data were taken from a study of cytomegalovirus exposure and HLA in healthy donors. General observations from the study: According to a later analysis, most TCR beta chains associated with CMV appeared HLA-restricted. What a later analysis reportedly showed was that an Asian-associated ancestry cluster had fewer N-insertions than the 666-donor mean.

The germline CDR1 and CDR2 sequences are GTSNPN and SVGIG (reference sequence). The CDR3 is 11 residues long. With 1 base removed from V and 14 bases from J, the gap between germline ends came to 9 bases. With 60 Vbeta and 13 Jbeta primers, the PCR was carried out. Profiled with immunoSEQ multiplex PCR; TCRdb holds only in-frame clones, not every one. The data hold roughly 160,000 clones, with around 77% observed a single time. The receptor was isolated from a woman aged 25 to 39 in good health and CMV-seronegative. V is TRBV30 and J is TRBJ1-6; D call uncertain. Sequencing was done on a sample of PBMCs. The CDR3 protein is CAWSAVNTLHF. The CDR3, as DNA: TGTGCCTGGAGTGCTGTGAACACCCTCCACTTT.